One and the same sample provided the 28 T cell receptor beta chains below, sequenced in a study of T cells in Graves' hyperthyroidism and ophthalmopathy (dated by TCRdb to between 2018 and 2021). Library preparation employed multiplex PCR. Sequenced using an Illumina HiSeq 2000. The TCR beta CDR3 regions were amplified from RNA transcripts. A first-round RT-PCR of the TCR CDR3 used the HTBI primer set with the Qiagen OneStep RT-PCR kit. TCRdb passed the public sequencing reads through fastp at Q25 and MiXCR, retaining productive beta sequences. Records with the same CDR3 protein are collapsed into one entry carrying the most frequent genes and DNA. The sample profile shows around 700,000 distinct CDR3 sequences; around a third of them were found once. Around a third of the sample comes from the top ten. The sample taken for sequencing was blood. Every receptor here comes from a woman aged 40 to 50 with Graves' hyperthyroidism.

This clonotype came up many times. CDR3 sequence: CASSESRVGETQYF. CDR3 DNA: TGCGCCAGCAGTGAGTCCCGGGTAGGAGAGACCCAGTACTTC. The rearrangement uses TRBV10-1 and TRBJ2-5; D call uncertain. The germline V and J ends were trimmed by 0 bases and 4 bases, with 9 bases remaining between them. CDR3 length: 14 amino acids. The V gene's germline CDR1 is WNHNN and CDR2 SYGVQD (reference sequence).

To note about this clonotype: The junction does not match germline at one end; this may be a read error. The V gene is TRBV5-1, the J gene TRBJ2-2; possible D gene TRBD2, 6 bases. The CDR3 has 16 amino acids. From germline, CDR1 is SGHRS and CDR2 YFSETQ. The CDR3 loop is CVSSQASYGRGGELFF. The CDR3 nucleotides read TGCGTCAGCAGCCAAGCTAGCTACGGTCGCGGCGGGGAGCTGTTCTTT.

This clonotype was picked up one time. The gene calls are TRBV2 and TRBJ2-7; unclear D gene. Trimming left V 5 bases short and J 7 bases short, with 24 bases between. Germline CDR1 is SNHLY and CDR2 is FYNNEI. The CDR3 spans 16 residues. As DNA, the CDR3 is TGTGCCAGCAGTTCGCCAGACGGGCAGAAGGAGAGGGAGCAGTACTTC. As protein: CASSSPDGQKEREQYF. Full variable domain (rest looked up from reference TRBV2 and TRBJ2-7): EPEVTQTPSHQVTQMGQEVILRCVPISNHLYFYWYRQILGQKVEFLVSFYNNEISEKSEIFDDQFSVERPDGSNFTLKIRSTKLEDSAMYFCASSSPDGQKEREQYFGPGTRLTVT.

The chain uses TRBV9 and TRBJ2-5, with 7 bases aligning to TRBD1. The germline gives CDR1 SGDLS, CDR2 YYNGEE. The V gene end was trimmed by 6 bases and the J gene end by 3 bases; junction bases not matched to a gene: 8. The CDR3 loop spans 14 amino acids. Written as DNA, the CDR3 is TGTGCCAGCAACCTAGGGGGCTTGGAAGAGACCCAGTACTTC. Protein sequence: CASNLGGLEETQYF.

This clonotype was counted at least ten times. The chain has TRBV7-8 and TRBJ1-2; D uncertain. The germline V gene has CDR1 SGHVS and CDR2 FQNEAQ. This CDR3 is 12 amino acids long. V gave up 1 base and J gave up 6 bases, with 6 bases separating them. In DNA, the CDR3 is TGTGCCAGCAGCTTAGGGCCGGATGGCTACACCTTC. Translated, it gives CASSLGPDGYTF.

In its sample, this clonotype was seen once. V usage is TRBV2 and J usage is TRBJ2-1; D unresolved. The CDR3 runs 12 residues. Trimming pared 1 base from V and 3 bases from J, leaving 1 base between. Germline lookup yields CDR1 SNHLY and CDR2 FYNNEI. The CDR3 DNA reads as TGTGCCAGCAGTGAAGGCTACAATGAGCAGTTCTTC. Amino acids: CASSEGYNEQFF. Supplemented by reference TRBV2 and TRBJ2-1, the full variable domain reads EPEVTQTPSHQVTQMGQEVILRCVPISNHLYFYWYRQILGQKVEFLVSFYNNEISEKSEIFDDQFSVERPDGSNFTLKIRSTKLEDSAMYFCASSEGYNEQFFGPGTRLTVL.

The chain has TRBV10-3 and TRBJ1-2; TRBD1 matches at 9 bases. CDR3 length: 14 residues. V lost 10 bases, J lost 7 bases, and 13 bases stayed unmatched. The germline CDR1 and CDR2 sequences are ENHRY and SYGVKD. This chain's CDR3 is CASYGTGIGSGYTF. For the CDR3, the DNA is TGTGCCAGTTACGGGACAGGGATTGGGTCTGGCTACACCTTC.

This clonotype was observed once. Since the CDR3 does not end with the conserved phenylalanine or tryptophan, this likely comes from a read error. The chain uses TRBV10-2 and TRBJ1-1; 9 positions match TRBD1. The CDR3 runs to 14 residues. Germline CDR1 WSHSY, CDR2 SAAADI. The V segment lost 6 bases and the J segment 6 bases; nucleotides outside the gene matches: 8. In nucleotides, the CDR3 is TGCGCCAGCAGCCGGCCCACAGGGGGCCCTGAAGCTTTCCTT. Protein product: CASSRPTGGPEAFL.

This clonotype was detected many times. The V call is TRBV12-3 or TRBV12-4, the J call TRBJ1-1; D possibly corresponds to TRBD1 (5 bases). V was pared by 5 bases and J by 5 bases, with 15 bases between. This CDR3 has 14 amino acids. The DNA for the CDR3 is TGTGCCAGCAGTCAAAGGCAGGGTAGGACTGAAGCTTTCTTT. Protein product: CASSQRQGRTEAFF.

This clonotype has ten or more counts. This chain connects TRBV19 to TRBJ1-1; D is perhaps TRBD1 (6 bases). V lost 0 bases and J 6 bases, leaving 8 bases between the germline ends. This CDR3 spans 13 amino acids. The germline V gene encodes CDR1 LNHDA and CDR2 SQIVND (reference sequence). CDR3 region: CASSIDNRAEAFF. In nucleotides, the CDR3 is TGTGCCAGTAGTATAGACAACAGGGCTGAAGCTTTCTTT.

V is TRBV9 and J is TRBJ1-1, with D unresolved. The germline gives CDR1 SGDLS, CDR2 YYNGEE. Trimming removed 2 bases from V and 4 bases from J, with 18 bases in between. This CDR3 has 16 amino acids. CDR3 sequence reads: CASSVGPEPGVTEAFF. The CDR3 region has the DNA TGTGCCAGCAGCGTTGGTCCAGAACCGGGAGTCACTGAAGCTTTCTTT.

To note about this clonotype: It may be a read error: a sequence one base away is much more abundant. This chain links TRBV19 with TRBJ1-3; TRBD1 agrees at 8 bases. V shed 10 bases and J 2 bases; nucleotides not matched to a gene: 10. Germline V lookup: CDR1 LNHDA, CDR2 SQIVND (reference sequence). There are 15 residues in the CDR3. The CDR3 bases are TGTGCCACCTTAAGGGGACAGGAAACTGGAAACACCATATATTTT. It encodes CATLRGQETGNTIYF.

This clonotype was recorded at least ten times. The chain has TRBV7-2 and TRBJ1-3; D is perhaps TRBD1 (6 bases). This CDR3 is built from 15 residues. Germline V lookup: CDR1 SGHTA, CDR2 FQGNSA. The V gene lost 1 base and the J gene lost 2 bases, with 9 bases spanning the gap. CDR3 in amino acids: CASSLDGGPGNTIYF. CDR3 coding DNA: TGTGCCAGCAGCTTAGACGGGGGGCCTGGAAACACCATATATTTT. The variable domain in full, with the rest retrieved from reference TRBV7-2 and TRBJ1-3, is GAGVSQSPSNKVTEKGKDVELRCDPISGHTALYWYRQSLGQGLEFLIYFQGNSAPDKSGLPSDRFSAERTGGSVSTLTIQRTQQEDSAVYLCASSLDGGPGNTIYFGEGSWLTVV.

This clonotype turned up a few times. One end of the junction does not line up with germline, which may come from a read error. This rearrangement joins TRBV7-9 to TRBJ2-7; tentatively, D is TRBD1 or TRBD2 (6 bases each). CDR1 is SEHNR and CDR2 is FQNEAQ in the germline V gene (reference sequence). The CDR3 extends over 13 amino acids. As DNA, the CDR3 is TGCGCCAGCAGCCGGGGGCCCCCCTACGAGCAGTACTTC. Translating it yields CASSRGPPYEQYF.

This clonotype was seen a few times. The chain couples TRBV4-2 to TRBJ2-7; D is possibly TRBD1 (5 bases). Trimming shortened V by 0 bases and J by 3 bases, and 15 bases separated the two germline ends. The CDR3 has 16 amino acids. The V gene's germline CDR1 is LGHNA and CDR2 YNFKEQ. CDR3 residues: CASSQEGAGLIYEQYF. The CDR3 DNA reads as TGTGCCAGCAGCCAAGAAGGCGCAGGGTTGATCTACGAGCAGTACTTC.

This sequence joins TRBV7-2 and TRBJ1-5, with a tentative D call TRBD1 (5 bases). The CDR3 length is 13 residues. V dropped 6 bases and J dropped 11 bases, with 17 bases sitting between them. Per germline, CDR1 SGHTA and CDR2 FQGNSA. The CDR3 protein is CASRRGRGETQHF. CDR3 sequence (DNA): TGTGCCAGCAGGCGGGGCCGTGGAGAGACCCAGCATTTT.

This clonotype was counted a few times. V is TRBV5-8 and J is TRBJ1-4, with 8 bases that match TRBD1. The trim removed 3 bases at V and 5 bases at J, leaving 6 bases unmatched. The germline V gene encodes CDR1 SGHTS and CDR2 YDEGEE. This CDR3 comprises 15 residues. Written as DNA, the CDR3 is TGTGCCAGCAGCTCGAGGACAGGGCTGAATGAAAAACTGTTTTTT. Translated: CASSSRTGLNEKLFF.

Worth noting for this clonotype: A much more abundant neighbour one base away suggests this may be a read error. The chain recombines TRBV6-5 with TRBJ2-5; no definite D call. The CDR3 is 12 residues long. V lost 2 bases and J 4 bases, leaving 5 bases between the germline ends. CDR1 is MNHEY and CDR2 is SVGAGI in the germline V gene. CDR3 DNA: TGTGCCAGCAGTTACCCCCCAGAGACCCAGTACTTC. This encodes CASSYPPETQYF.

The chain employs TRBV20-1 and TRBJ2-3; D is undetermined. Deletions cut 7 bases from V and 0 bases from J, with 14 bases between. CDR1 is DFQATT, CDR2 SNEGSKA, per germline (reference sequence). The CDR3 covers 14 residues. The DNA for the CDR3 is TGCAGTGTCAGGAGTATGACTAGCACAGATACGCAGTATTTT. This encodes CSVRSMTSTDTQYF.

This clonotype was counted only a few times. The gene calls are TRBV19 and TRBJ2-5; perhaps TRBD2 as D (5 bases). The CDR3 runs 13 residues. V shed 3 bases and J shed 2 bases, with 7 bases lying between them. CDR1 and CDR2 from the germline V gene are LNHDA and SQIVND (reference sequence). CDR3 amino acids: CASSMDFQETQYF. In DNA form, the CDR3 reads TGTGCCAGTAGTATGGACTTTCAAGAGACCCAGTACTTC.

In regard to this clonotype: A junction end diverges from the germline sequence, so it may reflect a read error. V gene TRBV2 combines with J gene TRBJ2-2, with D possibly TRBD1 on 6 matching bases. CDR1 and CDR2 (germline): SNHLY, FYNNEI. The CDR3 loop spans 16 amino acids. CDR3 sequence reads: CASREETTGLTGELFF. The CDR3 DNA reads TGTGCCAGCAGAGAAGAAACCACAGGGCTCACCGGGGAGCTGTTTTTT.

In this sample, this clonotype turned up a few times. This rearrangement joins TRBV28 to TRBJ2-7; D uncertain. This CDR3 has 13 residues. Germline V gene data show CDR1 as MDHEN and CDR2 as SYDVKM. Trimming took 6 bases from V and 2 from J, leaving 11 bases between them. The CDR3 sequence is CASRVGKAYEQYF. Written as DNA, the CDR3 is TGTGCCAGCAGGGTGGGAAAGGCCTACGAGCAGTACTTC.

J is TRBJ1-1 and V is TRBV9, with D tentatively TRBD1 (6 bases). The CDR3 extends over 14 amino acids. Germline assignment: CDR1 SGDLS and CDR2 YYNGEE. The V gene lost 3 bases and the J gene lost 3 bases, with 12 bases spanning the gap. The CDR3 nucleotides are TGTGCCAGCAGCGAGGGGGGTGGCGACACTGAAGCTTTCTTT. Protein sequence: CASSEGGGDTEAFF.

This clonotype has a handful of counts. The chain carries TRBV20-1 and TRBJ1-2, with D possibly being TRBD1 (5 bases). Germline CDR1 reads DFQATT; CDR2 reads SNEGSKA (reference sequence). The CDR3 has 14 amino acids. Trimming removed 2 bases from V and 0 bases from J, with 10 bases in between. This chain's CDR3 is CSARSGETNYGYTF. The CDR3 region has the DNA TGCAGTGCTAGATCGGGGGAAACTAACTATGGCTACACCTTC.

This clonotype occurred once. V usage is TRBV5-6 and J usage is TRBJ2-5; D gene unclear. The CDR3 sequence is 14 residues long. Germline lookup yields CDR1 SGHDT and CDR2 YYEEEE. V was shortened by 4 bases and J by 5 bases, with 15 bases between the two germline ends. CDR3 coding DNA: TGTGCCAGCAGCCGGAAAGCGCTAGGGGAGACCCAGTACTTC. As protein: CASSRKALGETQYF.

This clonotype was observed a few times. The chain combines TRBV7-6 with TRBJ2-2; a possible D gene is TRBD1 (6 bases). Trimming stripped 5 bases from V and 6 bases from J, with 13 bases between. The CDR3 totals 14 residues. Germline CDR1 reads SGHVS; CDR2 reads FNYEAQ. The CDR3 region has the DNA TGTGCCAGCAGCCGCAACGCAGGGGCCGGGGAGCTGTTTTTT. This translates into CASSRNAGAGELFF.

On this clonotype itself: This clone may be a read error of a much larger clone one base away. V gene TRBV7-2 combines with J gene TRBJ1-1, with 9 bases identical to TRBD1. V trimming: 1 base; J trimming: 4 bases; junction bases outside the gene matches: 4. The CDR3 is 15 amino acids. Germline V gene sequence: CDR1 SGHTA, CDR2 FQGNSA. As DNA, the CDR3 is TGTGCCAGCAGCTTAGGGGACAGGGTGAGCACTGAAGCTTTCTTT. Protein: CASSLGDRVSTEAFF.

This clonotype was found many times. The chain is built from TRBV7-8 and TRBJ1-1; D is unresolved. The CDR3 extends over 14 amino acids. Germline V gene data show CDR1 as SGHVS and CDR2 as FQNEAQ. The V gene lost 2 bases and the J gene lost 2 bases, with 9 bases spanning the gap. The chain's CDR3 is CASSLSVANTEAFF. In DNA, the CDR3 is TGTGCCAGCAGCTTAAGTGTTGCCAACACTGAAGCTTTCTTT.